The clone carrying this TCR beta chain was counted between two and nine times. What it binds is unknown. This record belongs to a study of CD8+ T cells in alopecia areata. Broader study findings: Significant decreases in scalp clonality and expanded CD8+ clones followed tofacitinib treatment. With just one nonresponder, it is still uncertain whether baseline CD8+ expansion relates to response.

Described treatment: oral pan-JAK inhibitor, 5-10 mg twice daily. Alopecia areata patients provided lesional scalp punch biopsies and peripheral blood. After isolation, RNA underwent reverse transcription to generate cDNA as the sequencing template. This table comes from immunoSEQ multiplex PCR, and its TCRdb copy is limited to in-frame clones, with some not included. This sample carries around 290,000 clones, roughly 64% of them seen once, and the ten largest clones take around 1.8%. The CDR3 is made up of 15 amino acids. V was pared by 5 bases and J by 14 bases, with 14 bases of the junction left unmatched. The germline gives CDR1 MNHNY, CDR2 SVGAGI (reference sequence).

The receptor comes from a human donor with alopecia areata. The sample in question was CD4+ T cells sorted from blood, obtained at week 24, from a patient treated with tofacitinib. This chain links TRBV6-6 with TRBJ2-4; 11 positions match TRBD1. The DNA for the CDR3 is TGTGCCAGCAGTATCAGCCGGGACAGGGGGGGGTCGAAGTACTTC. Amino acid sequence: CASSISRDRGGSKYF.